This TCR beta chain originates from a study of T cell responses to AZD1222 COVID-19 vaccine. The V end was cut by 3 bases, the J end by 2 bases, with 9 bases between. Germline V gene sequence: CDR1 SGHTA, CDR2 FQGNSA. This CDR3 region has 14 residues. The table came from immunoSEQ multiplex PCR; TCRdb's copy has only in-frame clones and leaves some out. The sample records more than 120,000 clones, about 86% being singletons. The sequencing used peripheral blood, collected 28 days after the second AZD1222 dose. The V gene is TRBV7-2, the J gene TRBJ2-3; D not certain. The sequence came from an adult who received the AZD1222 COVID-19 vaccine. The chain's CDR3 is CASSFWTNTDTQYF. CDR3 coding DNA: TGTGCCAGCAGCTTCTGGACCAACACAGATACGCAGTATTTT.